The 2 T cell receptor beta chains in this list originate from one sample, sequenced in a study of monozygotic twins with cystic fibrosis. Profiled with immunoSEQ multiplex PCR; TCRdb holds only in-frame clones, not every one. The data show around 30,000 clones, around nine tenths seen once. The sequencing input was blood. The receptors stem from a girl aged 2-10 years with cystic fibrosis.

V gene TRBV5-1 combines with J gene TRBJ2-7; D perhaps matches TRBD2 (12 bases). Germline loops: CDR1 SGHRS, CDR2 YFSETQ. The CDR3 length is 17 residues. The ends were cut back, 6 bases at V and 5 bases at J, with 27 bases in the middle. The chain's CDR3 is CASTALTSGGQGDEQYF. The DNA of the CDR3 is TGCGCCAGCACCGCTTTGACTAGCGGGGGACAGGGGGACGAGCAGTACTTC.

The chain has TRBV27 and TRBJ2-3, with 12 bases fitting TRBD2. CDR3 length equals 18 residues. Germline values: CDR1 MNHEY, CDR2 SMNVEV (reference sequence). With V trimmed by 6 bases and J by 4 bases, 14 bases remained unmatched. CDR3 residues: CASSLGQLAGGVPDTQYF. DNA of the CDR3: TGTGCCAGCAGCTTGGGACAACTAGCGGGGGGAGTGCCAGATACGCAGTATTTT.